This T cell receptor (beta chain) was identified during a study of blood T cell repertoires in COVID-19. Study context: Samples of COVID-19 (acute and convalescent) were obtained from the United States, Italy and Spain. Sources were T cells, B-cell-depleted T cells, or PBMCs; the material itself was cDNA or gDNA.

Authors' data handling: Amplified reference gene primers provided the basis for estimating nucleated cell counts. The method was immunoSEQ multiplex PCR; TCRdb's version includes in-frame clones alone and lacks a portion of them. For V, J and clone size, that table is used; D and trimming come from the DNA. This sample yields about 42,000 clones, of which over 75% are seen a single time; 7% to 9.5% belongs to the top ten. Trimming took off 8 bases at V and 2 bases at J, with 12 bases between the two ends. The V gene's germline CDR1 is WSHSY and CDR2 SAAADI. This CDR3 has 13 amino acids. This clone was detected only a few times.

The TCR originated in a young man with active or convalescent COVID-19. The chain joins TRBV10-2 to TRBJ1-2; D ambiguous. Material for sequencing was peripheral blood. The DNA for the CDR3 is TGCGCCAGCGTTGGGCCGGGGAACTATGGCTACACCTTC. Translation: CASVGPGNYGYTF.